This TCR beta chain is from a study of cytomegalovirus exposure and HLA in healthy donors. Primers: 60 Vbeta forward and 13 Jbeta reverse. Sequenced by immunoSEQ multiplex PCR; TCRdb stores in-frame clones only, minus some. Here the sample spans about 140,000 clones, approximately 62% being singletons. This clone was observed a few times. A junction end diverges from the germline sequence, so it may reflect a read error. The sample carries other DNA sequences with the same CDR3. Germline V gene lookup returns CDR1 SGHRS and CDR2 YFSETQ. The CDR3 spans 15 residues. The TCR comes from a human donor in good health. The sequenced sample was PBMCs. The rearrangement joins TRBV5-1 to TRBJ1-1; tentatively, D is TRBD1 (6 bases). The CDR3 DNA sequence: TGCGCCAGCAGCTTGCAGGGGACGAGGAACTCTGAAGCTTTCTTT. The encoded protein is CASSLQGTRNSEAFF.